The 20 T cell receptor beta chains listed next were all sequenced from one sample in a study of blood T cell repertoires in COVID-19. Produced via immunoSEQ multiplex PCR; TCRdb's table is partial and in-frame only. The data hold around 280,000 clones, with 75% to 90% observed a single time. Sequencing was done on a sample of PBMCs or T cells enriched from blood (not recorded which). These TCRs come from a woman aged 40 to 50 who had recovered from COVID-19.

The chain couples TRBV5-6 to TRBJ2-3; 9 bases line up with TRBD2. This CDR3 is 16 amino acids long. Germline V gives CDR1 SGHDT, CDR2 YYEEEE. V lost 2 bases to trimming and J lost 6 bases; unmatched junction nucleotides: 10. The CDR3 region has the DNA TGTGCCAGCAGCTTTATCACTAGCGGGCCTGGGGATACGCAGTATTTT. Protein sequence: CASSFITSGPGDTQYF.

The CDR3: CASRADFNTEAFF. The CDR3 region has the DNA TGCGCCAGCAGGGCAGACTTCAACACTGAAGCTTTCTTT. The chain is built from TRBV10-2 and TRBJ1-1; no reliable D call. Germline CDR1 and CDR2: WSHSY and SAAADI. The CDR3 is 13 residues long. Deletions cut 6 bases from V and 2 bases from J, with 10 bases between.

The rearrangement joins TRBV20-1 to TRBJ2-1; D ambiguous. V lost 5 bases and J 6 bases, leaving 5 bases between the germline ends. CDR3 length equals 10 residues. Per germline, CDR1 DFQATT and CDR2 SNEGSKA (reference sequence). This chain's CDR3 is CSASRNEQFF. Here the CDR3 DNA reads TGCAGTGCTTCTCGCAATGAGCAGTTCTTC.

On this clone: One junction end disagrees with the germline gene, perhaps due to a read error. V usage is TRBV10-1 and J usage is TRBJ2-7; D remains unclear. Germline lookup yields CDR1 WNHNN and CDR2 SYGVQD (reference sequence). The CDR3 contains 15 residues. The CDR3 loop reads CASSPTVDPSNEQYF. Here the CDR3 DNA reads TGCGCCAGCAGTCCTACAGTTGACCCCTCCAACGAGCAGTACTTC.

The chain has TRBV5-1 and TRBJ2-3; 11 positions match TRBD2. Germline assignment: CDR1 SGHRS and CDR2 YFSETQ. This CDR3 has 18 amino acids. V lost 0 bases and J lost 1; bases outside the gene matches: 7. The chain's CDR3 is CASSLATLAGARTDTQYF. Written as DNA, the CDR3 is TGCGCCAGCAGCTTGGCCACACTAGCGGGGGCCCGCACAGATACGCAGTATTTT.

The chain joins TRBV19 to TRBJ2-2, with 9 bases that match TRBD2. V shed 5 bases, J shed 9 bases, and the junction held 13 bases outside the gene matches. CDR3 length equals 16 residues. The germline gives CDR1 LNHDA, CDR2 SQIVND (reference sequence). The CDR3 loop is CASSFSMRRGGRELFF. In DNA form, the CDR3 reads TGTGCCAGTAGTTTCTCCATGCGGCGGGGGGGACGGGAGCTGTTTTTT. Combining the CDR3 with reference TRBV19 and TRBJ2-2 gives the whole variable domain DGGITQSPKYLFRKEGQNVTLSCEQNLNHDAMYWYRQDPGQGLRLIYYSQIVNDFQKGDIAEGYSVSREKKESFPLTVTSAQKNPTAFYLCASSFSMRRGGRELFFGEGSRLTVL.

The V and J genes are TRBV2 and TRBJ1-3; the D is unclear. This CDR3 has 17 amino acids. Germline-derived CDR1 and CDR2 are SNHLY and FYNNEI. The ends were cut back, 0 bases at V and 4 bases at J, with 16 bases in the middle. The CDR3 protein is CASSEAGAGQRGNTIYF. The CDR3 coding sequence is TGTGCCAGCAGTGAAGCGGGTGCAGGTCAGAGAGGAAACACCATATATTTT. Using reference TRBV2 and TRBJ1-3 for the parts outside the CDR3, the full variable domain is EPEVTQTPSHQVTQMGQEVILRCVPISNHLYFYWYRQILGQKVEFLVSFYNNEISEKSEIFDDQFSVERPDGSNFTLKIRSTKLEDSAMYFCASSEAGAGQRGNTIYFGEGSWLTVV.

This chain links TRBV2 with TRBJ1-2; D is perhaps TRBD1 (6 bases). The V end was cut by 6 bases, the J end by 8 bases, with 13 bases between. CDR1 and CDR2 (germline): SNHLY, FYNNEI. This CDR3 region has 12 residues. This chain's CDR3 is CASRRGGVGYTF. The CDR3 DNA is TGTGCCAGCAGACGAGGGGGGGTAGGCTACACCTTC.

This chain joins TRBV27 and TRBJ1-1, with 10 bases fitting TRBD1. The CDR3 consists of 14 residues. CDR1 is MNHEY, CDR2 SMNVEV, per germline (reference sequence). The ends lost 7 bases at V and 4 bases at J; junction bases unmatched: 6. Written as DNA, the CDR3 is TGTGCCAGCACCCTGACAGGGGGCCGCACTGAAGCTTTCTTT. It codes for CASTLTGGRTEAFF.

The sample holds one count of this clone. The chain has TRBV6-5 and TRBJ1-1, with TRBD1 matching over 11 bases. This CDR3 is 13 amino acids long. Germline V gene data show CDR1 as MNHEY and CDR2 as SVGAGI. Losses at the gene ends were 6 bases for V and 6 bases for J; bases not matched to a gene: 3. The CDR3 DNA reads as TGTGCCAGCAGGGGACAGGGGGAATCTGAAGCTTTCTTT. It encodes CASRGQGESEAFF.

The chain has TRBV19 and TRBJ1-2; the D gene is possibly TRBD1 (6 bases). V lost 1 base and J 3 bases, leaving 12 bases between the germline ends. CDR1 is LNHDA, CDR2 SQIVND, per germline (reference sequence). The CDR3 sequence is 15 residues long. The CDR3, as DNA: TGTGCCAGTAGTATAGTCCAGACAGGCGACTATGGCTACACCTTC. This codes for CASSIVQTGDYGYTF.

The gene calls are TRBV25-1 and TRBJ2-5, with TRBD2 as a possible D gene (7 bases). V lost 0 bases and J lost 4, with 15 bases in between. The CDR3 loop spans 16 amino acids. CDR1 MGHDK and CDR2 SYGVNS come from the germline V gene. The DNA of the CDR3 is TGTGCCAGCAGTGAATACCGGGGGGCGGCAATAGAGACCCAGTACTTC. This sequence encodes CASSEYRGAAIETQYF.

The V and J genes are TRBV7-9 and TRBJ2-7; D may be TRBD1 (5 bases). Germline V gene lookup returns CDR1 SEHNR and CDR2 FQNEAQ (reference sequence). The CDR3 is made up of 16 amino acids. Trimming left V 0 bases short and J 2 bases short, with 14 bases between. The CDR3 coding sequence is TGTGCCAGCAGCTTAGCATGGCAGGGCATTACCTACGAGCAGTACTTC. Amino acid sequence: CASSLAWQGITYEQYF.

The genes are TRBV9 and TRBJ1-3; 12 nucleotides match TRBD1. The CDR3 sequence is 17 residues long. Per the germline V gene, CDR1 is SGDLS and CDR2 is YYNGEE. V lost 3 bases and J lost 3; bases outside the gene matches: 7. As DNA, the CDR3 is TGTGCCAGCAGCGCGAGGGGACAGGGGGCGAGTGGAAACACCATATATTTT. Protein: CASSARGQGASGNTIYF. The variable domain in full, with the rest retrieved from reference TRBV9 and TRBJ1-3, is DSGVTQTPKHLITATGQRVTLRCSPRSGDLSVYWYQQSLDQGLQFLIQYYNGEERAKGNILERFSAQQFPDLHSELNLSSLELGDSALYFCASSARGQGASGNTIYFGEGSWLTVV.

V is TRBV3-1 (or the pseudogene TRBV3-2) and J is TRBJ2-2; 7 bases match TRBD2. There are 14 residues in the CDR3. After removal of 2 bases from V and 6 bases from J, the junction contained 3 bases not matched to a gene. In germline, CDR1 is LGHDT, CDR2 YNNKEL (reference sequence). The CDR3 nucleotides read TGTGCCAGCAGCCAAAGCGGGACGGCCGGGGAGCTGTTTTTT. Protein product: CASSQSGTAGELFF.

This clone was seen once. CDR3 in amino acids: CASSASGRSSDTQYF. DNA for the CDR3: TGTGCCAGCAGCGCCAGCGGGAGGAGTTCAGATACGCAGTATTTT. This chain connects TRBV9 to TRBJ2-3; 9 nucleotides match TRBD2. The junction had 6 bases not matched to a gene; V was cut back by 3 bases and J by 4 bases. This CDR3 is 15 amino acids long. CDR1 and CDR2 from the germline V gene are SGDLS and YYNGEE.

This sequence joins TRBV9 and TRBJ2-1; TRBD2 matches 8 bases. Germline V gene sequence: CDR1 SGDLS, CDR2 YYNGEE. The CDR3 has 20 residues. V lost 0 bases, J lost 0 bases, and 14 bases stayed unmatched. CDR3 sequence: CASSVGWGGRRLSSYNEQFF. As DNA, the CDR3 is TGTGCCAGCAGCGTAGGATGGGGCGGGAGGCGATTAAGCTCCTACAATGAGCAGTTCTTC.

The genes are TRBV10-1 and TRBJ1-2; D gene uncertain. V lost 4 bases and J 0 bases, leaving 21 bases between the germline ends. Germline loops: CDR1 WNHNN, CDR2 SYGVQD (reference sequence). This CDR3 is 18 amino acids long. CDR3 region: CASSGPGNLPLANYGYTF. DNA of the CDR3: TGCGCCAGCAGTGGACCAGGAAATCTTCCATTAGCTAACTATGGCTACACCTTC.

The chain employs TRBV6-5 and TRBJ2-7; D is possibly TRBD2 (5 bases). From germline, CDR1 is MNHEY and CDR2 SVGAGI. CDR3 length: 12 residues. The ends were cut back, 6 bases at V and 6 bases at J, with 12 bases in the middle. Here the CDR3 DNA reads TGTGCCAGCAGATTCGTAGGAGGCGAGCAGTACTTC. It codes for CASRFVGGEQYF.

The gene calls are TRBV19 and TRBJ2-2, with a tentative D call TRBD1 (6 bases). The CDR3 is 18 amino acids. Germline CDR1 is LNHDA and CDR2 is SQIVND (reference sequence). Trimming took 0 bases from V and 1 from J, leaving 15 bases between them. This chain's CDR3 is CASSIDLLGRGNTGELFF. In DNA form, the CDR3 reads TGTGCCAGTAGTATAGATTTATTGGGCAGGGGGAACACCGGGGAGCTGTTTTTT.